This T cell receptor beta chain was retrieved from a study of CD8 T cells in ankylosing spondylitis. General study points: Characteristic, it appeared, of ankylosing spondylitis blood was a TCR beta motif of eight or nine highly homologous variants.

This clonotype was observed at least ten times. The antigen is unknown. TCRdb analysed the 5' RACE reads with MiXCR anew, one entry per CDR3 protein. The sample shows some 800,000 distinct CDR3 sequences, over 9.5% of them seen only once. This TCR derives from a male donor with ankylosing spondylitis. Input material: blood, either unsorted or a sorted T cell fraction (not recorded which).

The CDR3 spells CASSYLPMGEQFF. In DNA, the CDR3 is TGTGCCAGCAGTTACCTCCCGATGGGAGAGCAGTTCTTC. The J gene is TRBJ2-1, the V gene TRBV6-2 or TRBV6-3, with D uncertain. The CDR3 contains 13 residues. CDR1 MNHEY and CDR2 SVGEGT come from the germline V gene. V lost 2 bases and J 10 bases, leaving 12 bases between the germline ends.